The clone carrying this T cell receptor (beta chain) was seen a few times. The sample is drawn from a study of identical twins. The CDR3 loop spans 13 amino acids. From germline, CDR1 is SGHDN and CDR2 FVKESK. The ends were cut back, 0 bases at V and 9 bases at J, with 10 bases in the middle. A template switching step contributed a universal primer site, while unique molecular identifiers were present in the cDNA. TCRdb called the 5' RACE reads again in MiXCR, with one record for every CDR3 protein. The table records hundreds of thousands of distinct CDR3 sequences, approximately 22% of them present only once. Another study also made use of these data, one on T cells expressing NK-cell markers. That paper adds: The contribution of dominant NKG2C+ clonotypes to CD8+ T cells in roughly 6 donors was 1.0-7.0%.

This chain connects TRBV14 to TRBJ2-3; no firm D call. The source material was PBMCs. The source of this sequence is a woman in her late teens or twenties in good health. The CDR3 sequence: CASSQEVGSTQYF. DNA for the CDR3: TGTGCCAGCAGCCAAGAAGTCGGGTCAACGCAGTATTTT.